This T cell receptor (beta chain) emerged from a study of blood T cells in healthy people across ages. Donors each provided about 9.5 milliliters of peripheral blood. Next came a second PCR, run for about 7 to 12 cycles, which used a sample-barcoded 5' primer along with a J-beta primer mix. TCRdb re-called the 5' RACE reads with MiXCR, one entry per CDR3 protein. Of some 550,000 distinct CDR3 sequences in the sample, 45% to 55% were seen once. V lost 8 bases to trimming and J lost 5 bases; unmatched junction nucleotides: 11. Germline values: CDR1 SNHLY, CDR2 FYNNEI. The CDR3 contains 14 residues. This clonotype has more than one count but fewer than ten.

The receptor comes from an older man in good health. The genes are TRBV2 and TRBJ1-2; TRBD1 matches at 7 bases. The source material was blood. The CDR3 coding sequence is TGTGCCAGCGGGGTCAGGGGGTTTGATTATGGCTACACCTTC. Its translation is CASGVRGFDYGYTF.